This T cell receptor (beta chain) comes out of a study of T cells after yellow fever vaccination. The CDR3 is made up of 17 amino acids. V lost 1 base and J 2 bases, leaving 18 bases between the germline ends. The V gene's germline CDR1 is MGHRA and CDR2 YSYEKL. This clonotype turned up a few times. Researchers made TCR cDNA using 5'RACE template switching, and this step added a universal primer site and UMIs. MiXCR, run by TCRdb on the 5' RACE reads, gives a single entry per CDR3 protein. Of 250,000 to 300,000 distinct CDR3 sequences listed, roughly 5.6% are singletons. The clonotype originates from a man between 18 and 35 years old who received the YFV17D yellow fever vaccine. Sample: CD4+ T cells sorted from PBMCs, taken on the day of the yellow fever booster vaccination. V usage is TRBV4-1 and J usage is TRBJ2-7; D remains unclear. This chain's CDR3 is CASSQVGSVGRAYEQYV. As DNA, the CDR3 is TGCGCCAGCAGCCAAGTAGGTAGTGTCGGAAGAGCCTACGAGCAGTACGTC.